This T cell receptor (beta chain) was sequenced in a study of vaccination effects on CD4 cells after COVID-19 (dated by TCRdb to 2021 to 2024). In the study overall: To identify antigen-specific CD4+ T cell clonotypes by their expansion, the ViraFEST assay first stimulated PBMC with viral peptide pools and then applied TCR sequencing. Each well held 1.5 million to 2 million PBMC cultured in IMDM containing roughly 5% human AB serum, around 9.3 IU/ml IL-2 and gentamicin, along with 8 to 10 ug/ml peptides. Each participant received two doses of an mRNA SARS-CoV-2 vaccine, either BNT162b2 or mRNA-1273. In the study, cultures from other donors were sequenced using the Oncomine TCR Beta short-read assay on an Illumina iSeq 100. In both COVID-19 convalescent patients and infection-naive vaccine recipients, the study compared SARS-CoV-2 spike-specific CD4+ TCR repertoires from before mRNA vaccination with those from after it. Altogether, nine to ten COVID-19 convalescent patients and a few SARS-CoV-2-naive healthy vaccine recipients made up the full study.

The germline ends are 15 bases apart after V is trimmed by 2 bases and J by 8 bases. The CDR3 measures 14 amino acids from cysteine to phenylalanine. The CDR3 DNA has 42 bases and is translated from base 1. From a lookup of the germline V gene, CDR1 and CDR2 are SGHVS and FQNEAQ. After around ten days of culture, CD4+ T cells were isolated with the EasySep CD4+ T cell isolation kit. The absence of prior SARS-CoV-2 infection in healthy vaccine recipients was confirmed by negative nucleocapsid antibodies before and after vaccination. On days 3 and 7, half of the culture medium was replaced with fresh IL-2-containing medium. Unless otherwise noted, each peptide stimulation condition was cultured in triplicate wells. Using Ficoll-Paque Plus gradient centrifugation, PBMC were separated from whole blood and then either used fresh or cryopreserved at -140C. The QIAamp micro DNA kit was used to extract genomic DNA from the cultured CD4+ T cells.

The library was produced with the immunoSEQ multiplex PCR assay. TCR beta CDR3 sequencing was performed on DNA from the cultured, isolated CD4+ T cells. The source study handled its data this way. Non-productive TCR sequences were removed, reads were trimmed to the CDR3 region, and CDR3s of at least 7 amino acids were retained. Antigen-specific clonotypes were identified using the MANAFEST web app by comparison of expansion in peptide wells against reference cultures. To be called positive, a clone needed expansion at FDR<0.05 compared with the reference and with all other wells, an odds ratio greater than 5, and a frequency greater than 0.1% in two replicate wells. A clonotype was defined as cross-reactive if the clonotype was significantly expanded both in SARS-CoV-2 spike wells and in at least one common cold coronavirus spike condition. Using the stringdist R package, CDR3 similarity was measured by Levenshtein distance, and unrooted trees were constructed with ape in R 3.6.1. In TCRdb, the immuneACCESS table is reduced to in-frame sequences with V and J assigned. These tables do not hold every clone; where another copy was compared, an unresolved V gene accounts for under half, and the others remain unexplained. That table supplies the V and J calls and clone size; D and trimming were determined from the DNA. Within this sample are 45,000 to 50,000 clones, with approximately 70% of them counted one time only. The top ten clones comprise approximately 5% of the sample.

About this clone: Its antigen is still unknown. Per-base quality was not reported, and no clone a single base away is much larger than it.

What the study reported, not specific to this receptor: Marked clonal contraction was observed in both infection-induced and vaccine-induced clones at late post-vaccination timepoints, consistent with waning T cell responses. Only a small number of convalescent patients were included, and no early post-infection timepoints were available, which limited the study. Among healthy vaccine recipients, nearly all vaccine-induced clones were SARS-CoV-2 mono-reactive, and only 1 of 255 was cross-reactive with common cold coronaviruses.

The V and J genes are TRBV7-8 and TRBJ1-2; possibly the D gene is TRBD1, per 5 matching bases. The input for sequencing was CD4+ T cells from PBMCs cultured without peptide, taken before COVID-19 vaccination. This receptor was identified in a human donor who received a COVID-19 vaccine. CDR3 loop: CASSLIAGSGGYTF. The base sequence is TGTGCCAGCAGCTTAATAGCAGGGTCGGGGGGCTACACCTTC. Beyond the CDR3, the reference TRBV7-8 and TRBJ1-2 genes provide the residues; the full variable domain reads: GAGVSQSPRYKVAKRGQDVALRCDPISGHVSLFWYQQALGQGPEFLTYFQNEAQLDKSGLPSDRFFAERPEGSVSTLKIQRTQQEDSAVYLCASSLIAGSGGYTFGSGTRLTVV.